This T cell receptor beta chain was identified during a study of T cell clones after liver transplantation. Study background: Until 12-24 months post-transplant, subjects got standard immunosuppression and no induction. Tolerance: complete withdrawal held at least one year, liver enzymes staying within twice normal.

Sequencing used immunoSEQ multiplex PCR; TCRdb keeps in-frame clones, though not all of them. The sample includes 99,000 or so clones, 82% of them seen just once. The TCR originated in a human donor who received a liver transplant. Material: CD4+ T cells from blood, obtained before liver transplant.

The CDR3 region is CASSPGLGVNTEAFF. The CDR3 nucleotides are TGTGCCAGTAGCCCCGGACTAGGGGTGAACACTGAAGCTTTCTTT. The chain has TRBV19 and TRBJ1-1; weak D call: TRBD1 (5 bases). The CDR3 loop spans 15 amino acids. The V gene lost 6 bases and the J gene lost 0 bases, with 14 bases spanning the gap. The germline gives CDR1 LNHDA, CDR2 SQIVND (reference sequence). Together with reference TRBV19 and TRBJ1-1, the CDR3 gives the full variable domain: DGGITQSPKYLFRKEGQNVTLSCEQNLNHDAMYWYRQDPGQGLRLIYYSQIVNDFQKGDIAEGYSVSREKKESFPLTVTSAQKNPTAFYLCASSPGLGVNTEAFFGQGTRLTVV.